A single sample gave rise to the 9 T cell receptor beta chains below, sequenced in a study of response to subunit inactivated influenza vaccine (dated by TCRdb to the late 2010s). Library construction relied on RT-PCR. Sequencing took place on an Illumina HiSeq 2500. Starting from the raw public reads, TCRdb applied fastp trimming at Q25, assembled clones with MiXCR and retained in-frame beta chains. Duplicate CDR3 protein sequences are folded into a single record with the most common DNA and genes. This sample comprises more than 700,000 distinct CDR3 sequences, roughly 20% of them detected only once. About a tenth of the sample is held by the ten biggest clonotypes. Sample: PBMCs from blood, taken around 5 days after vaccination. Source of these receptors: a man aged 45 to 65 who received an inactivated influenza vaccine. Donor details come from another sample of the same person, matched by shared clones.

The V gene is TRBV15, the J gene TRBJ1-2; 7 nucleotides align to TRBD1. The CDR3 sequence is 14 residues long. CDR1 and CDR2 from the germline V gene are LNHNV and YYDKDF (reference sequence). J gave up 8 bases and V 5 bases, and 11 bases lay outside the gene matches. Written as DNA, the CDR3 is TGTGCCACCAGCTTAGACAGGGAAGTCGGAGGCTACACCTTC. This translates into CATSLDREVGGYTF.

This clonotype was seen a handful of times. The gene calls are TRBV7-2 and TRBJ2-5; 9 bases agree with TRBD1. The germline gives CDR1 SGHTA, CDR2 FQGNSA. This CDR3 is 15 amino acids long. The V gene end was trimmed by 4 bases and the J gene end by 5 bases; junction bases not matched to a gene: 8. For the CDR3, the DNA is TGTGCCAGCAGCTCGCCACAGGGGGCAGCGGAGACCCAGTACTTC. This gives the protein CASSSPQGAAETQYF.

V usage is TRBV20-1 and J usage is TRBJ2-2; TRBD1 might be the D (6 bases). Germline lookup yields CDR1 DFQATT and CDR2 SNEGSKA (reference sequence). V lost 0 bases and J 1 base, leaving 12 bases between the germline ends. The CDR3 loop spans 16 amino acids. CDR3 residues: CSARDLGHRNTGELFF. The CDR3 DNA reads TGCAGTGCTAGAGACTTGGGACACCGGAACACCGGGGAGCTGTTTTTT.

V and J are TRBV29-1 and TRBJ2-7; 10 nucleotides line up with TRBD2. The junction had 7 bases not matched to a gene; V was cut back by 3 bases and J by 2 bases. Germline CDR1 and CDR2: SQVTM and ANQGSEA. The CDR3 length is 15 residues. The chain's CDR3 is CSVEGEGLAPYEQYF. CDR3 nucleotide sequence: TGCAGCGTTGAGGGGGAGGGACTAGCGCCCTACGAGCAGTACTTC.

In its sample, this clonotype was seen a few times. This chain links TRBV20-1 with TRBJ1-4; D unclear. Germline values: CDR1 DFQATT, CDR2 SNEGSKA (reference sequence). This CDR3 has 12 residues. Trimming pared 0 bases from V and 7 bases from J, leaving 6 bases between. In nucleotides, the CDR3 is TGCAGTGCTAGAGATCCCCCTGAAAAACTGTTTTTT. Its protein is CSARDPPEKLFF.

This clonotype was counted a few times. The CDR3 region has the DNA TGCAGTGCGGCGCTCGGGTCGAAAGAGACCCAGTACTTC. Translated, it gives CSAALGSKETQYF. This sequence joins TRBV20-1 and TRBJ2-5; D remains unclear. Germline V gene data show CDR1 as DFQATT and CDR2 as SNEGSKA (reference sequence). The V end was cut by 6 bases, the J end by 3 bases, with 14 bases between. This CDR3 spans 13 amino acids.

This clonotype was counted between two and nine times. The V gene is TRBV7-9, the J gene TRBJ2-3; TRBD1 matches at 7 bases. Per germline, CDR1 SEHNR and CDR2 FQNEAQ (reference sequence). This CDR3 is built from 17 residues. Trimming cost V 2 bases and J 0 bases; bases outside gene matches: 8. The chain's CDR3 is CASSLPSDRISTDTQYF. The CDR3 DNA sequence: TGTGCCAGCAGCTTACCCTCGGACAGGATTAGCACAGATACGCAGTATTTT. Combining the CDR3 with reference TRBV7-9 and TRBJ2-3 gives the whole variable domain DTGVSQNPRHKITKRGQNVTFRCDPISEHNRLYWYRQTLGQGPEFLTYFQNEAQLEKSRLLSDRFSAERPKGSFSTLEIQRTEQGDSAMYLCASSLPSDRISTDTQYFGPGTRLTVL.

This chain joins TRBV5-8 and TRBJ2-3, with a weak D call TRBD1 (6 bases). This CDR3 is built from 16 residues. V was pared by 4 bases and J by 6 bases, with 21 bases between. Germline V lookup: CDR1 SGHTS, CDR2 YDEGEE. For the CDR3, the DNA is TGTGCCAGCAGCAAAGGGACGGGACAAGGAGTGGATACGCAGTATTTT. The encoded protein is CASSKGTGQGVDTQYF. Filled out from reference TRBV5-8 and TRBJ2-3, the complete variable domain reads EAGVTQSPTHLIKTRGQQATLRCSPISGHTSVYWYQQALGLGLQFLLWYDEGEERNRGNFPPRFSGRQFPNYSSELNVNALELEDSALYLCASSKGTGQGVDTQYFGPGTRLTVL.

This clonotype has at least ten counts. The chain is built from TRBV20-1 and TRBJ2-5; unclear D gene. The CDR3 totals 13 residues. Trimming cost V 7 bases and J 2 bases, with 14 bases left between them. CDR1 is DFQATT, CDR2 SNEGSKA, per germline (reference sequence). This CDR3 reads CSDTRQAQETQYF. For the CDR3, the DNA is TGCAGTGATACCAGGCAAGCACAAGAGACCCAGTACTTC.